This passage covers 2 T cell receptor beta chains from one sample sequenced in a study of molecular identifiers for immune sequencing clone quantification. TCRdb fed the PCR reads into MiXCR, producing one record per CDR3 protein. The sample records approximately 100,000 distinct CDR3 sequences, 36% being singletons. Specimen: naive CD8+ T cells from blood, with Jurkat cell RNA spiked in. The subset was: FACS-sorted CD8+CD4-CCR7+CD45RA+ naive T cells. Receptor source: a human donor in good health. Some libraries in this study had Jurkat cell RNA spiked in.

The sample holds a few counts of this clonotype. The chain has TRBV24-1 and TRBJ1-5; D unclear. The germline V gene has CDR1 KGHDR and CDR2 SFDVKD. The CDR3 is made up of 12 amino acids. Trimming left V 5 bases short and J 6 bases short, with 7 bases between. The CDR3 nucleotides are TGTGCCACCAGTGGGTACGGTCAGCCCCAGCATTTT. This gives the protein CATSGYGQPQHF.

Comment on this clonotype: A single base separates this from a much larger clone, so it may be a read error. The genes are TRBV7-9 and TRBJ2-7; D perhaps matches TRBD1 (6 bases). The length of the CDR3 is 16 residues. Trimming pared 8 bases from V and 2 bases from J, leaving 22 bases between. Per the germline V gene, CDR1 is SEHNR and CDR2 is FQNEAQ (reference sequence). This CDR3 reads CASCPPDAAGAYEQYF. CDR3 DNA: TGTGCCAGCTGCCCCCCCGATGCAGCAGGGGCCTACGAGCAGTACTTC.